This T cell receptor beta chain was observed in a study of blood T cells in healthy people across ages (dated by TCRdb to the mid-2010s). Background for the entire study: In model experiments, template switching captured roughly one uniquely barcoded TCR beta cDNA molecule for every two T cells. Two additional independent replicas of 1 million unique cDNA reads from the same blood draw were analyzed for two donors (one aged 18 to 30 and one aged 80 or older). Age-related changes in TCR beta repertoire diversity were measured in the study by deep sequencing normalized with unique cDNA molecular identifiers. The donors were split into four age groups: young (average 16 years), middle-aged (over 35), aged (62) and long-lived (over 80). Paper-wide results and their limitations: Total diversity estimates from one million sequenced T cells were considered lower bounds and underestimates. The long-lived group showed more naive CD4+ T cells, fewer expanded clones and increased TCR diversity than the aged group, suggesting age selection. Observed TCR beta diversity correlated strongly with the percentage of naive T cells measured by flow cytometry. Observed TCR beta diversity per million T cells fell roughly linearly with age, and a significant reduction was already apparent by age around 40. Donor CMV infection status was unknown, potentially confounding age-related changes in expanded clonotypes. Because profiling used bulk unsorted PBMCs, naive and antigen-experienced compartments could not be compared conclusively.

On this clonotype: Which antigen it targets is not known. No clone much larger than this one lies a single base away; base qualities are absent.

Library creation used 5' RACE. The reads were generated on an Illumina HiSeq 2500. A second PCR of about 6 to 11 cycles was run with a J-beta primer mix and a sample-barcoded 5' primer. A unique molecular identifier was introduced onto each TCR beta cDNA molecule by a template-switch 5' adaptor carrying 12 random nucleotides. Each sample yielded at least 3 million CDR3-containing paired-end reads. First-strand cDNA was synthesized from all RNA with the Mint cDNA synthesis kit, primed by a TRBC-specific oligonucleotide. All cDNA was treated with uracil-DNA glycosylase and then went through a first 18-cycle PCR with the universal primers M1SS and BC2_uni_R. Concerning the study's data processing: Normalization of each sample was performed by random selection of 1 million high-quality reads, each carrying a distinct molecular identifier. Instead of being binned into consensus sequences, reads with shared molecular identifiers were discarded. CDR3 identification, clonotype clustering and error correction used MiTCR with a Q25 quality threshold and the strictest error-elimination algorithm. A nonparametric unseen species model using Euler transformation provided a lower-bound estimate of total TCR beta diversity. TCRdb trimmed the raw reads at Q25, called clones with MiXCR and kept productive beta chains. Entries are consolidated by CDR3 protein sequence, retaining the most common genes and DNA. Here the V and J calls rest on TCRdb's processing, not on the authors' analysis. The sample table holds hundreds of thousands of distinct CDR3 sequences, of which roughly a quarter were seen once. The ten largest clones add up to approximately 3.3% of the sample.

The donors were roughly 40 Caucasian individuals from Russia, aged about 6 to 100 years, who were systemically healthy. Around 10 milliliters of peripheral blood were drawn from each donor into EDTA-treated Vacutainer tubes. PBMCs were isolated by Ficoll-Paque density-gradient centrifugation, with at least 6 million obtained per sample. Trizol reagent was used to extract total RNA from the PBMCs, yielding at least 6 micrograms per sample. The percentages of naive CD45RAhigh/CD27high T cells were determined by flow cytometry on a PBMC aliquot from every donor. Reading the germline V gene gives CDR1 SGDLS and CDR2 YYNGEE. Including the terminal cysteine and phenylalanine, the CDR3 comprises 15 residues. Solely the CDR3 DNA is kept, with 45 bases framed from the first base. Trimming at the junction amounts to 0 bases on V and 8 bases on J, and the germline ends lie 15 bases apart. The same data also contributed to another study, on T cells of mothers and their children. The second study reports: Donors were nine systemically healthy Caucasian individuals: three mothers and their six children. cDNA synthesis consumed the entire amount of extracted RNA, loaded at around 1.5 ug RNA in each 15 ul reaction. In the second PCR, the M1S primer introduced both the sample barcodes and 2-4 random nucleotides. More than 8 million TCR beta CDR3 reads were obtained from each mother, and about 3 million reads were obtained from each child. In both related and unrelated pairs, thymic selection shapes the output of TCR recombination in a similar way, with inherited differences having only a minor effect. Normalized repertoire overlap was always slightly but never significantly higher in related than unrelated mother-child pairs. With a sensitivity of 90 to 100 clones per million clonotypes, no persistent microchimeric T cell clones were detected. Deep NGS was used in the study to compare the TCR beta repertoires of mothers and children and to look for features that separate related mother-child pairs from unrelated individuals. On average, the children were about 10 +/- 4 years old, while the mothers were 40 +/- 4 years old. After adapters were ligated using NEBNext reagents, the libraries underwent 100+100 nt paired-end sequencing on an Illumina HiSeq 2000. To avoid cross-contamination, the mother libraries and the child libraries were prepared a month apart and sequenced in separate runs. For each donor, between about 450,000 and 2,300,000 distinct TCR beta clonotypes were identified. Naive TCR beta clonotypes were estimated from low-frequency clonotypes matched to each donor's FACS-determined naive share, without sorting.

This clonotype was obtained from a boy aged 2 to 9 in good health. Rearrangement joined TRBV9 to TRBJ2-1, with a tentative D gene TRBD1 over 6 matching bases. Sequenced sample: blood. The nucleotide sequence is TGTGCCAGCAGCGTAGTAGGGGGAGAAACCGATGAGCAGTTCTTC. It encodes CASSVVGGETDEQFF.